Detailed here is one T cell receptor beta chain. The CDR3 is 15 amino acids. Trimming stripped 2 bases from V and 6 bases from J, with 16 bases between. Per the germline V gene, CDR1 is SGHDN and CDR2 is FVKESK. Clones were sequenced by immunoSEQ multiplex PCR, and TCRdb holds only the in-frame ones, with some missing. Of tens of thousands of clones in the sample, around 80% were seen once. This entry comes from a study of OX40 agonist ivuxolimab in advanced cancers. This chain uses TRBV14 with TRBJ1-2; a possible D gene is TRBD1 (5 bases). This receptor was identified in an adult with an advanced solid tumor such as melanoma, head and neck, liver or kidney cancer. The specimen was CD4+ or CD8+ T cells sorted from blood, collected in a trial of the OX40 agonist ivuxolimab. In nucleotides, the CDR3 is TGTGCCAGCAGCCAAAAAAGTAGCACAGGCCATGGCTACACCTTC. This gives the protein CASSQKSSTGHGYTF.